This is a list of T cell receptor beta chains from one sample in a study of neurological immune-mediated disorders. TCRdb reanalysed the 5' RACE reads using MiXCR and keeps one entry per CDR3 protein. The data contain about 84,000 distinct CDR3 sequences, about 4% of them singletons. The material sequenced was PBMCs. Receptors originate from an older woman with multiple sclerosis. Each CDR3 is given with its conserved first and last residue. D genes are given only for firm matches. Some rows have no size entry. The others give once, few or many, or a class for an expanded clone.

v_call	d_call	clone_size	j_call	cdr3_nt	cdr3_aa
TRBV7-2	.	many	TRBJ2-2	TGTGCCAGCAGACGGGACACGAACACCGGGGAGCTGTTTTTT	CASRRDTNTGELFF
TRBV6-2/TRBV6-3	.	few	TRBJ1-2	TGTGCCAGCTCGGACGCAACTAACTATGGCTACACCTTC	CASSDATNYGYTF
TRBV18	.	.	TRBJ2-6	TGTGCCAGCTCCAGCCAGTGCACTGGGGCCAACGTCCTGACTTTC	CASSSQCTGANVLTF
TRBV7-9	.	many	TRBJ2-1	TGTGCCAGCAGCGAGCCGGTCGGGACAAACTACAATGAGCAGTTCTTC	CASSEPVGTNYNEQFF
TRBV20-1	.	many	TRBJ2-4	TGCAGTGCTAGAGGTGACGATTTCGAAAACATTCAGTACTTC	CSARGDDFENIQYF
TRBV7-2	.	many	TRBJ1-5	TGTGCCAGCAGCCTCACTCCCGGGTCCCAGCAGCCCCAGCATTTT	CASSLTPGSQQPQHF
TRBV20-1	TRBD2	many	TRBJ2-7	TGCAGTGCCCATGGAGCGGGGGTCTCCTACGAGCAGTACTTC	CSAHGAGVSYEQYF
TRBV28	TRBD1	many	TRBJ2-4	TGTGCCAGCAGCAAGGGACAGGCCAAAAACATTCAGTACTTC	CASSKGQAKNIQYF
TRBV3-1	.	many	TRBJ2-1	TGTGCCAGCAGCCAAGATCGGTTTCTCGATGAGCAGTTCTTC	CASSQDRFLDEQFF
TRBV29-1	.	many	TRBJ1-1	TGCAGCGCACGCCCGACAGTGCCGAACACTGAAGCTTTCTTT	CSARPTVPNTEAFF
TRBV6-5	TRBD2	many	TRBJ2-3	TGTGCCAGCAGTTCCCCCGGACTAGCGCAGAATACGCAGTATTTT	CASSSPGLAQNTQYF
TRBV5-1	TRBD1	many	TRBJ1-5	TGCGCCAGCAGCTTGGACGGGACAGTAGGTCAGCCCCAGCATTTT	CASSLDGTVGQPQHF
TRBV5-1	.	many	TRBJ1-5	TGCGCCAGCAGCTTGGATGGGGGCATACAGCCCCAGCATTTT	CASSLDGGIQPQHF
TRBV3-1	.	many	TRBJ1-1	TGTGCCAGCAGCCAAGATAAAGGGGCAGGGCGCACCACTGAAGCTTTCTTT	CASSQDKGAGRTTEAFF
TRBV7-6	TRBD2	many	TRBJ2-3	TGTGCCACCACTAGCGGGGCTAGCACAGATACGCAGTATTTT	CATTSGASTDTQYF
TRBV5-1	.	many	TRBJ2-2	TGCGCCAGCAGCTTAGGACACCGAAACACCGGGGAGCTGTTTTTT	CASSLGHRNTGELFF